This T cell receptor beta chain originates from a study of cytomegalovirus exposure and HLA in healthy donors. Worth noting for this clone: Other DNA sequences within the sample encode an identical CDR3.

The length of the CDR3 is 14 residues. V was cut by 6 bases and J by 2 bases, with 13 bases left in between. The germline V gene encodes CDR1 MNHEY and CDR2 SMNVEV (reference sequence). The PCR ran on 60 Vbeta and 13 Jbeta primers. Repertoires were generated with immunoSEQ multiplex PCR, while TCRdb's copy carries only in-frame clones and drops some. This sample has more than 150,000 clones, with about 88% found just once. This chain joins TRBV27 and TRBJ1-1; D might be TRBD1 (5 bases). Input material: PBMCs. The receptor was derived from a girl under two years old in good health and CMV-seronegative. The CDR3: CASSLQGTNTEAFF. CDR3 nucleotide sequence: TGTGCCAGCAGCTTGCAGGGTACTAACACTGAAGCTTTCTTT.